Sequencing of this T cell receptor (beta chain) was carried out in a study of T-cell memory formation after mild COVID-19. Study as a whole: TCR clusters largely stayed donor specific.

Constant-segment-primed 5'RACE gave TCR alpha and TCR beta cDNA libraries with sample barcodes and UMIs. TCRdb passed the 5' RACE reads through MiXCR, listing each CDR3 protein once. The repertoire includes 100,000 to 140,000 distinct CDR3 sequences, around 14% of them detected once, and around 43% sits in the top ten. After removal of 2 bases from V and 3 bases from J, the junction contained 8 bases not matched to a gene. Germline CDR1 and CDR2: SGHAT and FQNNGV. The CDR3 totals 16 residues. For this clonotype: The antigen is not known.

Study-wide points: Pre-infection memory contained some responding clones, which suggested that cross-reactive memory had joined. The study found balanced CD4/CD8 in clones contracting day 15 to 85 and a CD4+ lean in later expanders.

This sequence joins TRBV11-2 and TRBJ2-5; 8 nucleotides align to TRBD2. The sample taken for sequencing was PBMCs or a T cell subset sorted from them (not recorded which). The TCR sequence derives from a man aged 18 to 29 who had mild COVID-19 (a few samples of this study predate the infection). Cell type and time point are not known. CDR3 region: CASSLLAGGAEETQYF. In DNA, the CDR3 is TGTGCCAGCAGCTTATTGGCCGGGGGGGCCGAAGAGACCCAGTACTTC.